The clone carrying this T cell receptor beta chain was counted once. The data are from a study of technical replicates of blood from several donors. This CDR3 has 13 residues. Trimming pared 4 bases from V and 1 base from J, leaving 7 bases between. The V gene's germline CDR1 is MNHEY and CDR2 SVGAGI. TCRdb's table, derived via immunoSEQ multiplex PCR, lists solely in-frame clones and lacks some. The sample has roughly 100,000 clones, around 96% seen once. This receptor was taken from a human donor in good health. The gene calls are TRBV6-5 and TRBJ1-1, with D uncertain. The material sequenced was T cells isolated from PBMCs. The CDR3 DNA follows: TGTGCCAGCAGTTGGTACGGGAACACTGAAGCTTTCTTT. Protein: CASSWYGNTEAFF.